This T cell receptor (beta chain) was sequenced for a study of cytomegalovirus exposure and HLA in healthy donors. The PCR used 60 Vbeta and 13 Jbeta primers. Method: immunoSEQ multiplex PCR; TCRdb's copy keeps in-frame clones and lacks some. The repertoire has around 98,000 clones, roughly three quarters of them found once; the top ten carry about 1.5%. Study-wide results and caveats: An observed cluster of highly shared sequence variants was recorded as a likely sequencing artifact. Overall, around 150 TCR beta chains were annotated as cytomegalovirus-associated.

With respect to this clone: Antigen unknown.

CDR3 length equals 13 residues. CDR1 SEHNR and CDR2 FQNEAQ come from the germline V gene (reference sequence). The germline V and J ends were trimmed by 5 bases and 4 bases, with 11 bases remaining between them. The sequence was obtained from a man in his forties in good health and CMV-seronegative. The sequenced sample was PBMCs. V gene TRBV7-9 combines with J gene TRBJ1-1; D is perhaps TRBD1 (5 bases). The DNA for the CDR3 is TGTGCCAGCAGCCGGTGGGGGGTCACTGAAGCTTTCTTT. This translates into CASSRWGVTEAFF.